The rows below give T cell receptor beta chains drawn from one sample of a study of beta chain features in type 1 diabetes. The method was immunoSEQ multiplex PCR; TCRdb's version includes in-frame clones alone and lacks a portion of them. There are a few hundred thousand clones in the sample; about 30% occur only once, and 3% to 4% lies in the top ten. The sample consisted of central memory CD4+ T cells from blood. The receptors here all came from a man younger than 45 in good health. Both conserved end residues are part of each CDR3. The D gene is left open where the match is weak.

D gene: NA
CDR3 length: 16
V gene: TRBV7-2
J gene: TRBJ1-2
CDR3 protein: CASSLGLGSNTHGYTF

D gene: TRBD2
CDR3 length: 14
V gene: TRBV2
J gene: TRBJ2-7
CDR3 protein: CASSEINAGTSEYF

D gene: NA
CDR3 length: 17
V gene: TRBV14
J gene: TRBJ2-1
CDR3 protein: CASSQVGGARAGNEQFF

D gene: NA
CDR3 length: 14
V gene: TRBV7-7
J gene: TRBJ2-5
CDR3 protein: CASSPRRGQETQYF

D gene: TRBD1
CDR3 length: 14
V gene: TRBV28
J gene: TRBJ2-7
CDR3 protein: CASSPGQGAYEQYF

D gene: TRBD2
CDR3 length: 16
V gene: TRBV29-1
J gene: TRBJ2-1
CDR3 protein: CSVEWGSGRYYNEQFF

D gene: TRBD2
CDR3 length: 16
V gene: TRBV7-9
J gene: TRBJ2-1
CDR3 protein: CASSLYAGGSYNEQFF

D gene: NA
CDR3 length: 13
V gene: TRBV30
J gene: TRBJ2-2
CDR3 protein: CAWSATNTGELFF

D gene: NA
CDR3 length: 16
V gene: TRBV4-2
J gene: TRBJ2-3
CDR3 protein: CASSPTSIGSTDTQYF

D gene: TRBD1
CDR3 length: 13
V gene: TRBV7-2
J gene: TRBJ2-1
CDR3 protein: CASSLGTANEQFF

D gene: NA
CDR3 length: 14
V gene: TRBV6-5
J gene: TRBJ2-3
CDR3 protein: CASSYGVSTDTQYF

D gene: TRBD1
CDR3 length: 13
V gene: TRBV30
J gene: TRBJ2-7
CDR3 protein: CAWTTGLSYEQYF

D gene: NA
CDR3 length: 12
V gene: TRBV15
J gene: TRBJ2-1
CDR3 protein: CATSSTHAEQFF

D gene: NA
CDR3 length: 17
V gene: TRBV6-1
J gene: TRBJ2-6
CDR3 protein: CASSAKGILSGANVLTF

D gene: NA
CDR3 length: 12
V gene: TRBV28
J gene: TRBJ1-1
CDR3 protein: CASSEQGTEAFF

D gene: NA
CDR3 length: 14
V gene: TRBV29-1
J gene: TRBJ2-5
CDR3 protein: CSVKSGTQRETQYF

D gene: NA
CDR3 length: 12
V gene: TRBV30
J gene: TRBJ2-3
CDR3 protein: CAWSGLSDTQYF

D gene: NA
CDR3 length: 10
V gene: TRBV2
J gene: TRBJ2-5
CDR3 protein: CASSETTQYF

D gene: TRBD2
CDR3 length: 11
V gene: TRBV20-1
J gene: TRBJ2-7
CDR3 protein: CSATSGFEQYF

D gene: NA
CDR3 length: 16
V gene: TRBV5-6
J gene: TRBJ2-6
CDR3 protein: CASSSFSDSGANVLTF

D gene: NA
CDR3 length: 15
V gene: TRBV5-4
J gene: TRBJ2-1
CDR3 protein: CASSISQSSYNEQFF

D gene: NA
CDR3 length: 14
V gene: TRBV11-3
J gene: TRBJ2-7
CDR3 protein: CASSLDTSLREQYF

D gene: NA
CDR3 length: 15
V gene: TRBV7-2
J gene: TRBJ1-2
CDR3 protein: CASSQPGLSYYGYTF

D gene: TRBD2
CDR3 length: 15
V gene: TRBV29-1
J gene: TRBJ2-7
CDR3 protein: CSVGGLAGIAIEQYF

D gene: NA
CDR3 length: 14
V gene: TRBV7-2
J gene: TRBJ2-3
CDR3 protein: CASILRGSLDTQYF

D gene: TRBD1
CDR3 length: 10
V gene: TRBV20-1
J gene: TRBJ1-2
CDR3 protein: CSAIGQALGF

D gene: NA
CDR3 length: 12
V gene: TRBV6-1
J gene: TRBJ2-5
CDR3 protein: CASSEVKETQYF

D gene: TRBD2
CDR3 length: 15
V gene: TRBV6-5
J gene: TRBJ2-1
CDR3 protein: CASSKSGLVFNEQFF

D gene: TRBD1
CDR3 length: 15
V gene: TRBV5-1
J gene: TRBJ2-1
CDR3 protein: CASSDDRGVLNEQFF

D gene: TRBD2
CDR3 length: 15
V gene: TRBV23-1
J gene: TRBJ2-5
CDR3 protein: CASSQLAAGEETQYF

D gene: TRBD1
CDR3 length: 15
V gene: TRBV28
J gene: TRBJ1-5
CDR3 protein: CASRTGTAYGLPQHF

D gene: NA
CDR3 length: 15
V gene: TRBV28
J gene: TRBJ1-1
CDR3 protein: CASSPHRTSNTEAFF

D gene: NA
CDR3 length: 11
V gene: TRBV30
J gene: TRBJ2-5
CDR3 protein: CAWSGRGPHYF

D gene: NA
CDR3 length: 12
V gene: TRBV29-1
J gene: TRBJ2-5
CDR3 protein: CSVVRVQETQYF

D gene: NA
CDR3 length: 16
V gene: TRBV7-2
J gene: TRBJ2-5
CDR3 protein: CASSLGGLGGQETQYF

D gene: TRBD1
CDR3 length: 14
V gene: TRBV7-9
J gene: TRBJ2-2
CDR3 protein: CAIPQGASTGELFF

D gene: NA
CDR3 length: 11
V gene: TRBV14
J gene: TRBJ1-1
CDR3 protein: CASSPFDEAFF

D gene: NA
CDR3 length: 15
V gene: TRBV18
J gene: TRBJ2-3
CDR3 protein: CASSPPQRGTDTQYF

D gene: NA
CDR3 length: 13
V gene: TRBV11-2
J gene: TRBJ2-4
CDR3 protein: CASSLGEGNIQYF

D gene: NA
CDR3 length: 18
V gene: TRBV29-1
J gene: TRBJ2-3
CDR3 protein: CSVETRGGSGVGTDTQYF

D gene: NA
CDR3 length: 13
V gene: TRBV9
J gene: TRBJ1-3
CDR3 protein: CASSSRSGNTIYF

D gene: NA
CDR3 length: 13
V gene: TRBV4-3
J gene: TRBJ2-1
CDR3 protein: CASSQSEGYEQFF

D gene: NA
CDR3 length: 14
V gene: TRBV7-7
J gene: TRBJ2-5
CDR3 protein: CASSLGKGRETQYF

D gene: NA
CDR3 length: 15
V gene: TRBV29-1
J gene: TRBJ2-3
CDR3 protein: CSVEDSGAITDTQYF

D gene: TRBD1
CDR3 length: 17
V gene: TRBV27
J gene: TRBJ2-4
CDR3 protein: CASSTRTGGAGKNIQYF

D gene: TRBD2
CDR3 length: 16
V gene: TRBV28
J gene: TRBJ2-1
CDR3 protein: CASSLDGTRLTNEQFF

D gene: NA
CDR3 length: 12
V gene: TRBV4-1
J gene: TRBJ2-1
CDR3 protein: CASSYLSAEQFF

D gene: NA
CDR3 length: 15
V gene: TRBV4-1
J gene: TRBJ1-6
CDR3 protein: CASSQETAFNSPLHF

D gene: NA
CDR3 length: 12
V gene: TRBV10-3
J gene: TRBJ2-4
CDR3 protein: CAISEAPGLRYF

D gene: TRBD2
CDR3 length: 15
V gene: TRBV7-2
J gene: TRBJ2-1
CDR3 protein: CASSPGLAGLTEQFF

D gene: TRBD2
CDR3 length: 17
V gene: TRBV9
J gene: TRBJ2-5
CDR3 protein: CASSVVGTSGLQETQYF

D gene: TRBD1
CDR3 length: 16
V gene: TRBV6-5
J gene: TRBJ2-5
CDR3 protein: CASSYATRTGVETQYF

D gene: TRBD1
CDR3 length: 18
V gene: TRBV7-9
J gene: TRBJ2-3
CDR3 protein: CASSFIRDRGRRPDTQYF

D gene: NA
CDR3 length: 16
V gene: TRBV27
J gene: TRBJ1-1
CDR3 protein: CASKSRALGSNTEAFF

D gene: NA
CDR3 length: 12
V gene: TRBV29-1
J gene: TRBJ2-2
CDR3 protein: CSVVSGPGELFF

D gene: TRBD1
CDR3 length: 16
V gene: TRBV4-3
J gene: TRBJ2-7
CDR3 protein: CASSQEGGRTAGEQYF

D gene: TRBD2
CDR3 length: 16
V gene: TRBV7-9
J gene: TRBJ2-3
CDR3 protein: CASSSSVSGYTDTQYF